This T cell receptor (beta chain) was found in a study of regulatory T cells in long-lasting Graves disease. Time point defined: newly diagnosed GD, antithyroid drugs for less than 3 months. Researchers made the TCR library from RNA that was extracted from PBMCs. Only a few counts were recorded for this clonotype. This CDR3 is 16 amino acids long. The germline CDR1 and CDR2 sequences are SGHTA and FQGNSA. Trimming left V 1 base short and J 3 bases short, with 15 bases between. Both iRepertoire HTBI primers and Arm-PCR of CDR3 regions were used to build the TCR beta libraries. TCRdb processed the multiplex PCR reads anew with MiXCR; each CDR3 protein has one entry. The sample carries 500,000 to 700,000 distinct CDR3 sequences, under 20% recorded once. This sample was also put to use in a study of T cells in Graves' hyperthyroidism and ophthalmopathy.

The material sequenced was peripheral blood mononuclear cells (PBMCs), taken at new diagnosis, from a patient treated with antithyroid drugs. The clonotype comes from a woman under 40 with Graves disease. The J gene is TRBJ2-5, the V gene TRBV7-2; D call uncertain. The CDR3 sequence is CASSLVSGRFEETQYF. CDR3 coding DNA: TGTGCCAGCAGCTTAGTGTCAGGAAGATTCGAAGAGACCCAGTACTTC.